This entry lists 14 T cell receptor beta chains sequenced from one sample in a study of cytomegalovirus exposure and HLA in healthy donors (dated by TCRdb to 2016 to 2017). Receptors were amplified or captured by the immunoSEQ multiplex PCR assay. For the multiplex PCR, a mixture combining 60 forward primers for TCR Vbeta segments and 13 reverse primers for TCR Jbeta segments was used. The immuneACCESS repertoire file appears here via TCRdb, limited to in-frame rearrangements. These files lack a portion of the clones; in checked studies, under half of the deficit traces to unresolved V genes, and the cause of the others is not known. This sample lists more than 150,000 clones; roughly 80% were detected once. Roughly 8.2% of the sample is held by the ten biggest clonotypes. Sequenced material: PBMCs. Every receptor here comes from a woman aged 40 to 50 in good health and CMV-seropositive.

Here the CDR3 reads CASSMRTSGGPGSEQFF. Written as DNA, the CDR3 is TGTGCCAGTAGTATGCGGACTAGCGGGGGGCCTGGGAGTGAGCAGTTCTTC. The genes are TRBV19 and TRBJ2-1; 14 bases are shared with TRBD2. Trimming took 3 bases from V and 9 from J; bases not matched to a gene: 10. This CDR3 spans 17 amino acids. Germline-derived CDR1 and CDR2 are LNHDA and SQIVND (reference sequence).

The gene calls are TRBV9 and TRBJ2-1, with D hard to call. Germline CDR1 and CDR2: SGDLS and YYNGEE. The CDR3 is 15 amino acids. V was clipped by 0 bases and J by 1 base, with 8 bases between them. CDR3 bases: TGTGCCAGCAGCGTAGGGGCCGAGTCCTACAATGAGCAGTTCTTC. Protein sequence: CASSVGAESYNEQFF.

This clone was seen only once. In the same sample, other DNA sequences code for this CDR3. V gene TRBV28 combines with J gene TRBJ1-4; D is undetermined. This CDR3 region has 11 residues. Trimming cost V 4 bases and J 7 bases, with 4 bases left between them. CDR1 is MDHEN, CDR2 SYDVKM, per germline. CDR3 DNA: TGTGCCAGCAGTTCCTCTGAAAAACTGTTTTTT. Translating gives CASSSSEKLFF.

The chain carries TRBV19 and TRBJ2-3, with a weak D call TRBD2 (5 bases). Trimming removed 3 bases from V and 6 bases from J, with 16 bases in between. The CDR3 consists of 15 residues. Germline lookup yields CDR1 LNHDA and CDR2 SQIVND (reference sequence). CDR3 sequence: CASSISAASGDTQYF. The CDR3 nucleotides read TGTGCCAGTAGTATCTCGGCGGCCTCGGGGGATACGCAGTATTTT.

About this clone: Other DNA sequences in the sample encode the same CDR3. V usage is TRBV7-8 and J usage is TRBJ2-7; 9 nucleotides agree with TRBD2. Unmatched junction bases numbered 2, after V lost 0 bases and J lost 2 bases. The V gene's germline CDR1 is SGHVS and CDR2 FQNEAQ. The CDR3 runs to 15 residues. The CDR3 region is CASSLALAGTYEQYF. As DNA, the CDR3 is TGTGCCAGCAGCTTAGCTCTAGCGGGGACCTACGAGCAGTACTTC.

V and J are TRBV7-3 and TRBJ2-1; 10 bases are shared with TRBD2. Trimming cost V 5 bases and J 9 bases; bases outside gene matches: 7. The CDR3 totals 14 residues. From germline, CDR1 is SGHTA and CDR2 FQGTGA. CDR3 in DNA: TGTGCCAGCAGCCCCAGCGGGAGGGCCAGTGAGCAGTTCTTC. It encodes CASSPSGRASEQFF.

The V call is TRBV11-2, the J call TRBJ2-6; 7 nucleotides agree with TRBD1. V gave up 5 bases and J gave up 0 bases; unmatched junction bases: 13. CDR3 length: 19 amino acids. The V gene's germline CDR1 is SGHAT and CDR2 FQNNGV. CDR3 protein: CASSLPSGQLRSGANVLTF. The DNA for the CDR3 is TGTGCCAGCAGCCTACCTTCGGGACAGCTCCGCTCTGGGGCCAACGTCCTGACTTTC.

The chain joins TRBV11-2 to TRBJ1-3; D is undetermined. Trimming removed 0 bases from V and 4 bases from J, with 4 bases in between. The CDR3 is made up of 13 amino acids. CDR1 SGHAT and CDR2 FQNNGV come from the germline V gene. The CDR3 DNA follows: TGTGCCAGCAGCTTAGACCAAGGAAACACCATATATTTT. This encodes CASSLDQGNTIYF.

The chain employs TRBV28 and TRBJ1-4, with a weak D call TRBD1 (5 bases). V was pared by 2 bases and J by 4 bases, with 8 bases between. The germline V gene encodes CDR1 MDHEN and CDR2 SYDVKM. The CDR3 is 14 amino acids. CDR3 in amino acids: CASSLRGVNEKLFF. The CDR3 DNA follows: TGTGCCAGCAGTTTACGGGGGGTTAATGAAAAACTGTTTTTT.

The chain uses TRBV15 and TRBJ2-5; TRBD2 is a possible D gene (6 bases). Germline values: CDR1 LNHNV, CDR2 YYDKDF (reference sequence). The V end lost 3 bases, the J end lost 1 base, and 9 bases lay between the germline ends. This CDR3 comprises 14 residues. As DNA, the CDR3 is TGTGCCACCAGCAGGGGAGGAAGCCAAGAGACCCAGTACTTC. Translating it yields CATSRGGSQETQYF.

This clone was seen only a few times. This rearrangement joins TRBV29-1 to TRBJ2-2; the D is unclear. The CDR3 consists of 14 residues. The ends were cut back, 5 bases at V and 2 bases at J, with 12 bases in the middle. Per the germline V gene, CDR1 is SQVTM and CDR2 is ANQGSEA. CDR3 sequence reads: CSVTADTNTGELFF. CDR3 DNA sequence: TGCAGCGTTACCGCTGACACAAACACCGGGGAGCTGTTTTTT.

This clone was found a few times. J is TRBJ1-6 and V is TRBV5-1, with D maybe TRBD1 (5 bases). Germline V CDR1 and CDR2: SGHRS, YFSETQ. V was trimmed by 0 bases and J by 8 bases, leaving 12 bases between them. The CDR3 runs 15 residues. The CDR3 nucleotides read TGCGCCAGCAGCTTGGAAGGGGCGGGATATTCACCCCTCCACTTT. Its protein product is CASSLEGAGYSPLHF. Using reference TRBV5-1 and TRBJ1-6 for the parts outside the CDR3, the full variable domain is KAGVTQTPRYLIKTRGQQVTLSCSPISGHRSVSWYQQTPGQGLQFLFEYFSETQRNKGNFPGRFSGRQFSNSRSEMNVSTLELGDSALYLCASSLEGAGYSPLHFGNGTRLTVT.

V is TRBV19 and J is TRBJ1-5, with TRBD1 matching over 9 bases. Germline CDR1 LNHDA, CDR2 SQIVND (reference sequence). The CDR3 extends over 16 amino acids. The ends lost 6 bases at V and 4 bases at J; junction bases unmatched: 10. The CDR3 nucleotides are TGTGCCAGTAGAATATCGGACAGGGGAAAAAATCAGCCCCAGCATTTT. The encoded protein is CASRISDRGKNQPQHF.

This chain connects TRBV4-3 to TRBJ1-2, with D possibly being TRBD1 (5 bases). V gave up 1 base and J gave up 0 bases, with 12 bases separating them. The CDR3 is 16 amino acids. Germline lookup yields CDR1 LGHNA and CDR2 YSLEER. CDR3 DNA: TGCGCCAGCAGCCAAGGGCGACAGCTAGCTAACTATGGCTACACCTTC. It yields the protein CASSQGRQLANYGYTF.